The 3 T cell receptor delta chains below all came from one sample that was sequenced in a study of Vδ1+ human thymocytes. RNA was extracted from the cells and then reverse transcribed. Multiplex PCR used pooled V-gene forward primers and a constant-region reverse primer to amplify CDR3s. TCRdb re-analyzed the multiplex PCR reads via CATT. Of roughly 56,000 delta-chain clones detected, roughly 16% appear once; the ten largest clones hold approximately 0.4%. For these TCRs, the target antigens are not known. Regarding the study as a whole: Highly polyclonal TRG and TRD repertoires with Gaussian CDR3 length distributions appeared in thymus.

The specimen was Vdelta1+ gamma-delta thymocytes from the thymus. Noted subset: FACS-sorted CD3+ TCRalphabeta- TCRVdelta1+ TCRVdelta2- thymocytes. The receptors stem from a girl under three years old who had congenital heart surgery.

The gene calls are TRDV1 and TRDJ1, with a possible D match to TRDD3 (6 bases). CDR1 and CDR2 from the germline V gene are TSWWSYY and QGS. V lost 1 base, J lost 0 bases, and 27 bases lay in between. The CDR3 extends over 21 amino acids. The CDR3 reads CALGEPGLATGNNRYTDKLIF. CDR3 DNA: TGTGCTCTTGGGGAACCGGGCCTAGCTACTGGGAACAACCGGTACACCGATAAACTCATCTTT.

This clone was found a few times. This rearrangement joins TRDV1 to TRDJ1, with TRDD3 as a possible D gene (5 bases). Trimming removed 0 bases at V and 0 bases at J, with 23 bases between. The CDR3 runs to 20 residues. From germline, CDR1 is TSWWSYY and CDR2 QGS. Written as DNA, the CDR3 is TGTGCTCTTGGGGAACTAATGAGGGTACGTCCATGGGGCCACACCGATAAACTCATCTTT. Protein: CALGELMRVRPWGHTDKLIF.

For this clone: One end of the junction varies from germline; a read error may be responsible. The same CDR3 can be traced to other DNA sequences in this sample. The V and J genes are TRDV1 and TRDJ1; D remains unclear. The CDR3 loop spans 14 amino acids. Germline CDR1 and CDR2: TSWWSYY and QGS. This CDR3 reads CALGELVGLGRLIF. The CDR3 region has the DNA TGTGCTCTTGGGGAATTAGTCGGGCTAGGTAGGCTCATCTTC.